The TCR beta chain under discussion was sequenced for a study of T cell responses to AZD1222 COVID-19 vaccine. Turning to the study itself: Combined were second doses at about 4 or about 12 weeks. Study conclusions and caveats: The breadth and depth of Spike-specific TCRs increased once two AZD1222 doses had been given.

In the case of this clone: Its antigen is not identified.

TCRdb's table, derived via immunoSEQ multiplex PCR, lists solely in-frame clones and lacks some. The sample contains over 150,000 clones, just over 90% of which appear only once. Germline values: CDR1 SGHRS, CDR2 YFSETQ. This CDR3 has 16 amino acids. The V end was cut by 8 bases, the J end by 7 bases, with 24 bases between. Specimen: peripheral blood, collected on day 0 of AZD1222 vaccination. The sequence was obtained from an adult in good health. The chain has TRBV5-1 and TRBJ1-4, with D perhaps matching TRBD1 (5 bases). CDR3 sequence (DNA): TGCGCCAGACCGTTGGTGCCAAGGGACGGAATTGAAAAACTGTTTTTT. Its protein product is CARPLVPRDGIEKLFF.